This T cell receptor beta chain came from a study of a mutant IDH1 vaccine in newly diagnosed glioma (dated by TCRdb to the early 2020s). About the study as a whole: Patients received eight vaccinations in weeks 1, 3, 5, 7, 11, 15, 19 and 23, corresponding to visits V03 through V10. Vaccination started 4-6 weeks after radiotherapy alone, or was given together with temozolomide cycles in the groups whose treatment included chemotherapy. The 32 treated patients were approximately 62% male and around 40% female, with a mean age of around 40 years. Prior to enrollment, standard therapy consisting of radiotherapy alone, temozolomide alone, or radiochemotherapy with temozolomide had been administered to patients, with the combination being received by most patients. Peripheral blood was drawn at six visits: V03 (baseline), V05, V07, V10, V12 and V13. Longitudinal TCRB deep sequencing was done for about two dozen treated patients, wherever samples were available for exploratory analyses. Paper-wide results and their limitations: Availability determined which PBMC samples were chosen for TCRB deep sequencing. The authors noted that analyses of patient blood samples could not be reproduced because of sample limitations. Pseudoprogression seemed to be unrelated to changes in the top peripheral T cell clonotypes found by TCRB sequencing. Immune responses induced by the vaccine were seen in approximately 93% of patients across multiple MHC alleles.

The sample's time point label, in plain terms: week 5, during vaccination. Each vaccine dose, consisting of 300 ug of a 20-mer mutant IDH1 peptide in Montanide, was administered subcutaneously with topical imiquimod. Newly diagnosed WHO grade 3 or 4 IDH1-mutant astrocytomas showing loss of nuclear ATRX were present in the donors. The samples were drawn from NOA16, a multicentre, single-arm, open-label phase I trial in Germany that tested a mutant IDH1 peptide vaccine in humans for the first time. Genomic DNA for TCRB sequencing was isolated from EDTA blood with the DNeasy Blood and Tissue Kit. This clone was counted a single time. Its antigen remains undetermined. Per-base qualities were not stored, and no clone one base away is much larger. The germline V gene (reference sequence) gives CDR1 as LNHDA and CDR2 as SQIVND. Spanning cysteine to phenylalanine, the CDR3 consists of 13 amino acids. Of the read, only the CDR3 DNA is kept; its 39 bases are in frame from base 1. V and J lose 3 bases and 6 bases, and a span of 9 bases separates them.

Preparation of the library involved the immunoSEQ multiplex PCR assay. Rearranged TCR beta chain sequences were amplified using the hsTCRB Kit according to the manufacturer's protocol. TCRB libraries were sequenced on an Illumina MiSeq. The original pipeline was this. The kit vendor's proprietary platform handled demultiplexing, trimming and gene mapping. This immuneACCESS table, as held by TCRdb, lists in-frame sequences with V and J called but not all clones. Of the missing ones, under half trace to an unresolved V gene in checked studies; the others have no known cause. The V and J calls and the clone size are those of that table, but D and trimming were determined from the DNA. Here the sample has around 50,000 clones; 70% to 90% occur a single time. 4.6% of the sample is in the top ten clones.

The starting material was PBMCs, obtained from a glioma patient whose treatment included an IDH1 peptide vaccine. The receptor's source is a woman aged 40 to 50 with glioma. Recombination linked TRBV19 to TRBJ1-5; a confident D gene designation cannot be given. The CDR3 reads CASSMDGRQPQHF. The DNA sequence reads TGTGCCAGTAGTATGGATGGGCGTCAGCCCCAGCATTTT.